Detailed here is one T cell receptor beta chain. Its antigen is as yet unknown. The CDR3 contains 15 residues. The germline V gene has CDR1 MNHNS and CDR2 SASEGT. V dropped 6 bases and J dropped 2; count of bases not matched to a gene: 8. Around 500 nanograms of biopsy DNA per sample underwent TCRB immunosequencing. Generated by immunoSEQ multiplex PCR, the TCRdb table keeps only in-frame clones and is missing some. The data show over 14,000 clones, 70% to 85% seen once. This specimen comes from a study of T cell repertoires in ileal Crohn's disease. Study in general: Operated complications were stricturing disease (approximately 60%) and penetrating disease (roughly 39%). About half of patients got postoperative therapy: about ten thiopurines, approximately 18 anti-TNF.

General study points: Mucosal expansions were suggested to be mainly CD8 T cells.

Sequencing used ileal tissue. The TCR originated in an adult with Crohn's disease. The chain links TRBV6-1 to TRBJ1-1; 8 nucleotides line up with TRBD1. The CDR3 loop reads CASRSATGGNTEAFF. DNA for the CDR3: TGTGCCAGCAGATCTGCCACAGGGGGTAACACTGAAGCTTTCTTT.